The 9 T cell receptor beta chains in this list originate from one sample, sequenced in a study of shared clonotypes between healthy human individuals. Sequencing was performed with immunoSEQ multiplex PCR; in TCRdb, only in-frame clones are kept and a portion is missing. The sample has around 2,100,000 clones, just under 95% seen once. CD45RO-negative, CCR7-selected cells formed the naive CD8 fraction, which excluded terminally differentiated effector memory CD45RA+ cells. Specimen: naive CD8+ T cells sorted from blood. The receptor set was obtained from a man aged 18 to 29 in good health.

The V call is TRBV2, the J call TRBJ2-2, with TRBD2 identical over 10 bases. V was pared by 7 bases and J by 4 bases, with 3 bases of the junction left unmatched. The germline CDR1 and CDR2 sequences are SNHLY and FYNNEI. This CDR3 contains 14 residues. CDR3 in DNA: TGTGCCAGCACAAGCGGGGGGGCCACCGGGGAGCTGTTTTTT. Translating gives CASTSGGATGELFF.

CDR3 residues: CAISDRDRGAEQYF. CDR3 DNA: TGTGCCATCAGCGACCGGGACAGGGGGGCCGAGCAGTACTTC. The chain employs TRBV10-3 and TRBJ2-7, with 11 bases identical to TRBD1. The CDR3 is 14 amino acids. Germline CDR1 ENHRY, CDR2 SYGVKD. The V and J ends lost 6 bases and 6 bases, in that order; junction bases with no gene match: 7.

The CDR3 bases are TGTGCCAGCAGCAACTCCCGGGGCGAGCAGTACTTC. Translated: CASSNSRGEQYF. This chain connects TRBV14 to TRBJ2-7; tentative D call: TRBD2 (5 bases). The germline CDR1 and CDR2 sequences are SGHDN and FVKESK. With 5 bases removed from V and 6 bases from J, the gap between germline ends came to 11 bases. The CDR3 consists of 12 residues.

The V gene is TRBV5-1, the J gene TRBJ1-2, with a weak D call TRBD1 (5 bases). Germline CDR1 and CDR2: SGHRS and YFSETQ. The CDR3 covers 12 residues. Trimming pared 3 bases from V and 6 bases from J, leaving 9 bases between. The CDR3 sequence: CASSSTDNGYTF. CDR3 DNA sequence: TGCGCCAGCAGCTCGACAGATAATGGCTACACCTTC. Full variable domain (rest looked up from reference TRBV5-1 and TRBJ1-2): KAGVTQTPRYLIKTRGQQVTLSCSPISGHRSVSWYQQTPGQGLQFLFEYFSETQRNKGNFPGRFSGRQFSNSRSEMNVSTLELGDSALYLCASSSTDNGYTFGSGTRLTVV.

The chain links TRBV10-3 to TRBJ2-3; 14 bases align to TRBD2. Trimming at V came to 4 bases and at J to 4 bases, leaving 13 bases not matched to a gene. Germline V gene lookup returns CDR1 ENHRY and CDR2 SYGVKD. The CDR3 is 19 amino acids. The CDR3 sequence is CAISGGTSGSMVGPDTQYF. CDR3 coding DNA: TGTGCCATCAGTGGCGGGACTAGCGGGAGTATGGTGGGGCCAGATACGCAGTATTTT.

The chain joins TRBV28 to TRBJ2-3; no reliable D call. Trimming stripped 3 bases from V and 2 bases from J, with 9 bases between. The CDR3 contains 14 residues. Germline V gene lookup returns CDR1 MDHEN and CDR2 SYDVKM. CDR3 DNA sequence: TGTGCCAGCAGTTTCAGGACGACCACAGATACGCAGTATTTT. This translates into CASSFRTTTDTQYF.

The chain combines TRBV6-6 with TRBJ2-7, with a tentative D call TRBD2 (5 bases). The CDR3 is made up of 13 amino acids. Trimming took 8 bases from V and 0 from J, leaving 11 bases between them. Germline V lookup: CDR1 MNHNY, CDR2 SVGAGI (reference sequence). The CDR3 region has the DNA TGTGCCAGCGGGAGCGGAAGCTCCTACGAGCAGTACTTC. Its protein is CASGSGSSYEQYF.

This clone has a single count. The CDR3 DNA reads TGTGCCCCAGGGGCTAGCGGGAGATTATGGGAGACCCAGTACTTC. Translating it yields CAPGASGRLWETQYF. The chain combines TRBV30 with TRBJ2-5, with 10 positions matching TRBD2. V lost 8 bases to trimming and J lost 5 bases; unmatched junction nucleotides: 14. Germline V gives CDR1 GTSNPN, CDR2 SVGIG (reference sequence). CDR3 length equals 15 residues. Full variable domain (outside the CDR3, taken from reference TRBV30 and TRBJ2-5): SQTIHQWPATLVQPVGSPLSLECTVEGTSNPNLYWYRQAAGRGLQLLFYSVGIGQISSEVPQNLSASRPQDRQFILSSKKLLLSDSGFYLCAPGASGRLWETQYFGPGTRLLVL.

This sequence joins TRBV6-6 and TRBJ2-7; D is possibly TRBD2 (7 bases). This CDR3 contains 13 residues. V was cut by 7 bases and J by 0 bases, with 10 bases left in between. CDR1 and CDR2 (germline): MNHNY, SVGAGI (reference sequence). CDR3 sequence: CASMGGASYEQYF. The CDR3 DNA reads TGTGCCAGCATGGGGGGGGCCTCCTACGAGCAGTACTTC.